Described below is a single T cell receptor beta chain sequence and its context. These data are taken from a study of T cell changes during pregnancy in multiple sclerosis. This table comes from immunoSEQ multiplex PCR, and its TCRdb copy is limited to in-frame clones, with some not included. The sample contains 45,000 to 70,000 clones, approximately 92% of which appear only once. Germline V gives CDR1 SEHNR, CDR2 FQNEAQ (reference sequence). V dropped 5 bases and J dropped 1 base, with 23 bases sitting between them. The CDR3 loop spans 18 amino acids. The origin of this receptor is a female donor in good health, enrolled as a control in a pregnancy study. The source was CD4+ T cells from peripheral blood mononuclear cells, collected after pregnancy. The rearrangement links TRBV7-9 to TRBJ1-1; D is perhaps TRBD1 (5 bases). The CDR3 DNA sequence: TGTGCCAGCAGCATCGGTCGGGTGGGCCAGGGCTCGAACACTGAAGCTTTCTTT. Amino acid sequence: CASSIGRVGQGSNTEAFF.